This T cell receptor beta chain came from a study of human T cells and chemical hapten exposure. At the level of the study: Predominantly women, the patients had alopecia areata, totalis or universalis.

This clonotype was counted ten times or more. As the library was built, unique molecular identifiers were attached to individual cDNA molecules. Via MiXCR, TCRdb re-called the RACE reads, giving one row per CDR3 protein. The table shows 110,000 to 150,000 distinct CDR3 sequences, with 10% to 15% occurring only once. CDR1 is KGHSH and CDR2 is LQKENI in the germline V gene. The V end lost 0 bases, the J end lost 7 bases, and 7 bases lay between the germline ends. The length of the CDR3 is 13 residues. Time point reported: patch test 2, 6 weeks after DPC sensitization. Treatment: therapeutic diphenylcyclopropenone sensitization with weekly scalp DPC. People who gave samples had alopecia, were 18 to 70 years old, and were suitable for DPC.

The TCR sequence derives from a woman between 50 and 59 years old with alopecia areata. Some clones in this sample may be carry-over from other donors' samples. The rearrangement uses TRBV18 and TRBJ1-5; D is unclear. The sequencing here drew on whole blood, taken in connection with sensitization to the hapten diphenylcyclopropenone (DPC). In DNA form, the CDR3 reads TGTGCCAGCTCACCACCGGGTGGCCAGCCCCAGCATTTT. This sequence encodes CASSPPGGQPQHF.